The sequence of this T cell receptor beta chain was determined in a study of cytomegalovirus exposure and HLA in healthy donors. Study overall: Assignment to the Caucasian-associated ancestry cluster applied to 81% of the roughly 420 genotyped donors.

PCR involved 60 Vbeta and 13 Jbeta primers. Assay: immunoSEQ multiplex PCR; the TCRdb copy retains only in-frame clones and omits some. The sample has 200,000 to 250,000 clones, over 70% seen once. Study results and caveats: Later analysis identified several of the most significant clusters that appeared linked to common viral pathogens. Despite most TCR sequences being rare, some public TCRs occurred in many donors.

The V gene's germline CDR1 is MNHNY and CDR2 SVGAGI (reference sequence). V trimming: 7 bases; J trimming: 0 bases; junction bases outside the gene matches: 6. This CDR3 contains 14 residues. Turning to this clone: The target antigen is unknown.

The gene calls are TRBV6-6 and TRBJ2-7, with 7 bases identical to TRBD2. This TCR came from a woman aged 60-70 years in good health and CMV-seropositive. The sequenced material came from PBMCs. This CDR3 reads CASKERTSSYEQYF. The CDR3 DNA follows: TGTGCCAGCAAGGAGAGGACTAGCTCCTACGAGCAGTACTTC.